This T cell receptor beta chain was identified in a study of cytomegalovirus exposure and HLA in healthy donors. Study-wide findings and caveats: Later analysis associated a missense DCLRE1C variant with TCR beta V- and J-gene trimming.

As concerns this clone: Its antigen is currently unknown.

With 60 Vbeta and 13 Jbeta primers, the PCR was carried out. Using immunoSEQ multiplex PCR, the repertoire was profiled, and TCRdb retains in-frame clones only, with some absent. Of some 140,000 clones listed, 79% were seen once; the top ten hold 3.1%. The germline CDR1 and CDR2 sequences are MGHDK and SYGVNS. The CDR3 has 16 amino acids. The V and J ends lost 3 bases and 3 bases respectively, with 17 bases between them. This sequence originates from a female donor in good health and CMV-seronegative. J is TRBJ1-2 and V is TRBV25-1; tentative D call: TRBD1 (6 bases). Sequenced: PBMCs. CDR3 in amino acids: CASSDPTKGGYYGYTF. The DNA of the CDR3 is TGTGCCAGCAGTGACCCCACAAAGGGGGGGTACTATGGCTACACCTTC.